This is a list of T cell receptor beta chains from one sample in a study of shared clonotypes between healthy human individuals. Libraries were prepared by immunoSEQ multiplex PCR; TCRdb keeps only in-frame clonotypes and omits some of them. The data contain roughly 2,300,000 clones, around 93% of them seen just once; the ten biggest clones take up 0.37%. Sequencing was done on a sample of naive CD4+ T cells from PBMCs. The receptor source for this set is a young man in good health. Some clones in this sample may be carry-over from other donors' samples. Both conserved end residues are part of each CDR3. A D gene is named only where the DNA matches it firmly. Clone size, where shown, is once, few, many, or a class for clones that have expanded.

clone_size	d_call	v_call	j_call	cdr3_nt	cdr3_aa
NA	NA	TRBV13	TRBJ2-3	TGTGCCAGCAAACCGACAGGCCCGGACACGCAGTATTTT	CASKPTGPDTQYF
NA	NA	TRBV6-5	TRBJ2-7	TGTGCCAGCAGTCCCCGGGGTCTAGCGTCATTCGAGCAGTACTTC	CASSPRGLASFEQYF
NA	NA	TRBV6-5	TRBJ2-1	TGTGCCAGCAGGACTGACAGTTACAATGAGCAGTTCTTC	CASRTDSYNEQFF
NA	NA	TRBV18	TRBJ1-1	TGTGCCAGCTCAAGGACAGTCAACACTGAAGCTTTCTTT	CASSRTVNTEAFF
NA	NA	TRBV27	TRBJ1-2	TGTGCCAGCAGTTCCAAGTCCTACTATGGCTACACCTTC	CASSSKSYYGYTF
NA	NA	TRBV7-2	TRBJ1-2	TGTGCCAGCAGCTTCCCGGGGGCCTATGGCTACACCTTC	CASSFPGAYGYTF
NA	TRBD1	TRBV28	TRBJ1-6	TGTGCCAGCAGTTTGGGACAGGGTAATTCACCCCTCCACTTT	CASSLGQGNSPLHF
NA	NA	TRBV4-3	TRBJ1-3	TGCGCCAGCAGCCATCTACGAGGAGACACCATATATTTT	CASSHLRGDTIYF
NA	NA	TRBV16	TRBJ1-5	TGTGCCAGCAGCCAACTGGACGGGGTGGACAATCAGCCCCAGCATTTT	CASSQLDGVDNQPQHF
NA	TRBD2	TRBV28	TRBJ2-3	TGTGCCAGCAGTTTACCGACTAGCGCCCCTAGCACAGATACGCAGTATTTT	CASSLPTSAPSTDTQYF
NA	NA	TRBV29-1	TRBJ2-7	TGCAGCGTCGTGACAGGGAGGGAGCAGTACTTC	CSVVTGREQYF
NA	TRBD2	TRBV7-2	TRBJ2-1	TGTGCCAGCAGCCGCGCGTGGAGCGGGAAGTACAATGAGCAGTTCTTC	CASSRAWSGKYNEQFF
NA	NA	TRBV6-1	TRBJ2-7	TGTGCCAGCAGTGGGTTCAGGGTGACGCCCTACGAGCAGTACTTC	CASSGFRVTPYEQYF
once	TRBD2	TRBV5-1	TRBJ2-5	TGCGCCAGCAAGGGGGGACTAGCGGGATCCGAGACCCAGTACTTC	CASKGGLAGSETQYF
NA	TRBD1	TRBV28	TRBJ1-5	TGTGCCAGCAGTCCTCAGGGGGGGCGGCTCAATCAGCCCCAGCATTTT	CASSPQGGRLNQPQHF
NA	TRBD1	TRBV28	TRBJ1-2	TGTGCCAGCAGCCTAACAGAAATCGGACAGGGAGTCTATGGCTACACCTTC	CASSLTEIGQGVYGYTF
NA	TRBD1	TRBV7-8	TRBJ2-7	TGTGCCAGCAGCTTAGCGGGACAGGCAGCACCCTACGAGCAGTACTTC	CASSLAGQAAPYEQYF
NA	NA	TRBV5-1	TRBJ2-7	TGCGCCAGCAGTTCCTTGCTCCTCTGGGACGAGCAGTACTTC	CASSSLLLWDEQYF
NA	NA	TRBV5-1	TRBJ2-7	TGCGCCAGCAGCCCGGACAGAAACTACGAGCAGTACTTC	CASSPDRNYEQYF
once	NA	TRBV6-1	TRBJ2-3	TGTGCCACCCCCTGTCTGGGCTTGGGTTCCGATACGCAGTATTTT	CATPCLGLGSDTQYF
NA	NA	TRBV18	TRBJ1-2	TGTGCCAGCTCACCACAACCGGGGGGAATCTATGGCTACACCTTC	CASSPQPGGIYGYTF
NA	TRBD2	TRBV7-2	TRBJ2-1	TGTGCCAGCAGCTCCGGGACTAGCGGGAGGCTTGAGCAGTTCTTC	CASSSGTSGRLEQFF
NA	NA	TRBV6-6	TRBJ2-7	TGTGCCAGCAGTTACTCTCGGGACACCCTCTACGAGCAGTACTTC	CASSYSRDTLYEQYF
NA	TRBD2	TRBV19	TRBJ2-1	TGTGCCAGTAGTATAGATCCTAGCGGGATCTCCTACAATGAGCAGTTCTTC	CASSIDPSGISYNEQFF
NA	NA	TRBV5-1	TRBJ1-1	TGCGCCAGCAGCTTGGCCCTTACAGGGACTGAAGCTTTCTTT	CASSLALTGTEAFF
NA	TRBD1	TRBV5-1	TRBJ1-5	TGCGCCAGCAGCGACGGGACAGGCGGCAATCAGCCCCAGCATTTT	CASSDGTGGNQPQHF
NA	NA	TRBV25-1	TRBJ1-4	TGTGCCAGCAGTGGGGGGGCAGTTTCAAAACTGTTTTTT	CASSGGAVSKLFF
NA	NA	TRBV7-3	TRBJ2-7	TGTGCCAGCAGCATTAACAGGGACTACGAGCAGTACTTC	CASSINRDYEQYF
NA	TRBD1	TRBV2	TRBJ1-6	TGTGCCAGCAGTGAAATGGGGACAGGAGTTTCACCCCTCCACTTT	CASSEMGTGVSPLHF
NA	TRBD1	TRBV6-6	TRBJ2-7	TGTGCCAGCAGCGGACAGGGGGCTCTCTACGAGCAGTACTTC	CASSGQGALYEQYF
NA	NA	TRBV30	TRBJ1-5	TGTGCCTACACCGACAGGCCTGGGGGAAATCAGCCCCAGCATTTT	CAYTDRPGGNQPQHF
NA	NA	TRBV4-1	TRBJ1-2	TGCGCCAGCAGCCAAGATCGGGTAGTCTATGGCTACACCTTC	CASSQDRVVYGYTF
NA	NA	TRBV7-9	TRBJ2-7	TGTGCCAGTGGCGCCTACGAGCAGTACTTC	CASGAYEQYF
once	NA	TRBV10-3	TRBJ2-1	TGTGCCATCAGTGTCCGGGCGTCCTACAATGAGCAGTTCTTC	CAISVRASYNEQFF
NA	TRBD2	TRBV9	TRBJ2-3	TGTGCCAGCAGCGCCTCAGGGACTAGGTCCCCACCAGATACGCAGTATTTT	CASSASGTRSPPDTQYF
NA	NA	TRBV2	TRBJ1-5	TGTGCCAGCACCCTCAACATAGCTGTTTATAGCAATCAGCCCCAGCATTTT	CASTLNIAVYSNQPQHF
NA	NA	TRBV28	TRBJ2-5	TGTGCCAGCAGTTTAACACAAGCGGCAAAAGAGACCCAGTACTTC	CASSLTQAAKETQYF
NA	NA	TRBV15	TRBJ2-1	TGTGCCACCAGCAGAGATCAGTCAAGGACAGTCAATGAGCAGTTCTTC	CATSRDQSRTVNEQFF
NA	NA	TRBV28	TRBJ1-2	TGTGCCAGCAGTTTTCGGGCAGGGCATGGCTACACCTTC	CASSFRAGHGYTF
NA	TRBD1	TRBV28	TRBJ2-2	TGTGCCAGCAGTCGATCCGGGACAGGGGACTCCGGGGAGCTGTTTTTT	CASSRSGTGDSGELFF
once	NA	TRBV19	TRBJ2-3	TGTGCCAGTAGTATTTGGCAGGGAGGCGCAGATACGCAGTATTTT	CASSIWQGGADTQYF
NA	TRBD2	TRBV29-1	TRBJ2-1	TGCAGCCCTTGTCGACTAGCACTATACAATGAGCAGTTCTTC	CSPCRLALYNEQFF